This T cell receptor (beta chain) was captured by sequencing in a study of T cell clonality in common variable immunodeficiency. Study findings and constraints: In common variable immunodeficiency, TCR beta chains reportedly carried fewer deletions and N-nucleotide insertions.

Aged about 9 to 64 years, CVID subjects averaged roughly 43 years old. Most patients and controls had Caucasian heritage. This clone has just a few counts. Its antigen is currently unknown. The read terminates 3 residues ahead of where the CDR3 ends, so the germline J gene completes it. The CDR3 contains 13 residues. CDR1 and CDR2 from the germline V gene are SNHLY and FYNNEI. Trimming took off 5 bases at V and 2 bases at J, with 10 bases between the two ends. Assay: immunoSEQ multiplex PCR; the TCRdb copy retains only in-frame clones and omits some. The sample presents some 16,000 clones, none singletons.

The sample was peripheral blood mononuclear cells. This receptor was obtained from a human donor with common variable immunodeficiency. The chain uses TRBV2 and TRBJ2-7; D perhaps matches TRBD2 (5 bases). Incomplete CDR3 DNA: TGTGCCAGCAGTAACGGGGTAACCTACGAG. Translating it yields CASSNGVTYE. The CDR3 in full is CASSNGVTYEQYF. Full variable domain (missing parts from reference TRBV2 and TRBJ2-7): EPEVTQTPSHQVTQMGQEVILRCVPISNHLYFYWYRQILGQKVEFLVSFYNNEISEKSEIFDDQFSVERPDGSNFTLKIRSTKLEDSAMYFCASSNGVTYEQYFGPGTRLTVT.